The entry below describes one TCR beta chain. This clone was observed a few times. It has no known antigen specificity. Base qualities were left out, and no much larger clone turns up one base away. Preparation of the library involved the immunoSEQ multiplex PCR assay. For the multiplex PCR, a mixture combining 60 forward primers for TCR Vbeta segments and 13 reverse primers for TCR Jbeta segments was used. The CDR3 region of rearranged TCR beta genes was amplified from genomic DNA by a multiplex PCR assay. Amplified TCR beta libraries were sequenced as 87-base-pair reads on the Illumina HiSeq System. On the study's bioinformatics: Across the roughly 640 repertoires, a later analysis counted roughly 84 million unique TCR beta chains, roughly 11 million of which were shared by at least two donors. Raw reads were error-corrected and collapsed into unique sequences with a nearest-neighbor algorithm that merged closely related sequences to remove PCR and sequencing errors. Alignment of CDR3 sequences to IMGT reference sequences was used to assign V, D and J gene segments. Each retained sequence needed at least a six-nucleotide match to both a V gene segment and a J gene segment. A rearrangement was called productive if the CDR3 had no stop codons and remained in frame with V and J, and every other rearrangement was called non-productive. Following IMGT convention, CDR3 was defined as the stretch from the second conserved V-encoded cysteine to the conserved J-encoded phenylalanine. The earlier analysis of about 530 of the donors excluded any sequence lacking an unambiguous match to a single V gene segment. An earlier analysis of several hundred of the donors called V segments functional above 56.7% productive rearrangements and segregating when the between-donor standard deviation exceeded 5%. A statistical classification framework was built to diagnose cytomegalovirus status from the catalog of TCR beta chain sequences. V and J gene assignment, in a later analysis, came from comparing TCR nucleotide sequences with IMGT/GENE-DB human TR gene sequences. A later analysis assigned CDR3 sequences and most-parsimonious VDJ recombination scenarios with the TCRdist pipeline. A later analysis defined each TCR beta chain by its CDR3 amino acid sequence plus V-gene family, and excluded reads lacking a unique V-gene family. A later analysis removed several hundred highly shared, low-generation-probability nucleotide sequences to deal with suspected cross-contamination and a sequencing artifact. A later analysis calculated a clonal expansion index for each public chain from normalized within-repertoire ranks of inferred template counts. Generation probabilities in a later analysis came from a VDJ recombination model fitted to out-of-frame rearrangements, and those results were checked against IGoR. In a later analysis, TCR-TCR, TCR-HLA and TCR-CMV co-occurrence was scored with hypergeometric tests, and a repertoire-size bias correction was applied to TCR pairs. False discovery rates were estimated in a later analysis by permuting HLA or CMV assignments 20 times. In a later analysis, co-occurring TCRs were grouped with DBSCAN, and TCRdist sequence similarity was added when clustering was performed within HLA-allele-positive subsets. Repertoires with fewer than 30,000 or more than 120,000 public chains were left out of co-occurrence clustering, as were several repertoires with anomalous nucleotide sharing. TCRdb took this table from immuneACCESS and kept in-frame rearrangements with V and J called. Such tables lack part of the clones; where checked against another copy, unresolved V genes explain under half of the gap, and the rest is unexplained. V and J calls and clone size are given by that table; D and trimming were obtained from the DNA. The sample table lists about 140,000 clones, 60% to 75% of them with a count of one. The ten largest clones take up 6.5% to 9% of the sample.

Trimming takes 4 bases from V and 1 base from J, and the germline ends sit 13 bases apart. The germline V gene encodes CDR1 SGHVS and CDR2 FQNEAQ. Reading from cysteine to phenylalanine, the CDR3 counts 16 amino acids. The only DNA kept is the CDR3, 48 bases in frame from the first base. In total, 666 healthy bone marrow donors made up the cohort. At the time of sampling, all cohort members were nominally healthy, though unrecorded immune exposures were likely present. The donor was CMV seronegative and was included in the group of several hundred seronegative cohort members. Every donor gave a peripheral blood sample, and the peripheral blood mononuclear cells from that sample were used for TCR beta sequencing. Genomic DNA was extracted from the blood cell samples with the Qiagen DNeasy Blood Extraction Kit. This sample is part of a study of cytomegalovirus exposure and HLA in healthy donors (TCRdb year 2017). With respect to the entire study: According to an earlier analysis of a few hundred of the donors, 200 million or so T cells yielded 90 million to 130 million unique TCR beta sequences and about 300 Gb of sequence data. An earlier analysis of fewer than 700 of the donors applied high-throughput TCR beta sequencing to assess whether each TCR beta V gene segment acted as functional or pseudogenic. A separate validation cohort of over 95 different subjects was used in addition to the approximately 640-subject first cohort. A later genetic analysis took genome-wide SNP genotypes for 398 of the 666 donors and used that subset as a discovery cohort. To predict cytomegalovirus infection status, the study combined high-throughput TCR immunosequencing, statistical association of individual TCRs with disease status, and machine learning. An early release covering roughly 640 HLA-typed donors comprised 250 to 350 gigabases of sequencing data and around 86 million unique TCR sequences. HLA typing covered class I and class II loci at four-digit resolution. The study profiled the T cell repertoires of 500 to 800 subjects by immunosequencing and related them to cytomegalovirus serostatus. All discovery cohort repertoires had been generated on a single sequencing platform. Among the roughly 390 genotyped donors, under 90% belonged to the genetic ancestry cluster associated with self-reported Caucasian donors. The study was designed to test whether signatures of past pathogen exposure could be identified by cataloging public T cell receptors. About 5 DR-DQ haplotypes were handled as single units for association and clustering, since linkage in the cohort was strong. Donor age, sex, ethnicity and CMV serostatus were compiled alongside the repertoire data. Typing coverage differed by locus: A, B, C, DRB1 and DQB1 were typed in about 620-630 donors, DQA1 in 500 to 550, DPA1 in around 610, and DPB1 in approximately 450. Rather than drawing on any new phenotypic data, the later analysis identified candidate immune exposures from TCR beta sequences and the way those sequences occurred across donors. Among some 400 genotyped donors of the cohort, an average of approximately 240,000 unique TCR beta nucleotide sequences was sequenced per donor, of which about 19% were non-productive. In a later analysis, previously published TCR beta repertoires from several hundred donors were re-analyzed and high-resolution HLA genotyping was added so that TCR occurrence patterns could be studied. Points the paper makes about the study in general: Linkage disequilibrium might explain the correlated functional status among segregating V segments, but an unknown experimental factor could not be excluded. In a later analysis, HLA-associated TCR beta chains were found to be more clonally expanded and to have lower generation probabilities than equally common non-associated chains. In a later analysis, TCR association rates were found to vary across HLA loci, with the most associated TCRs seen for DRB1 alleles and the fewest for HLA-C alleles. According to a later genetic analysis, donors in an Asian-associated ancestry cluster had fewer N-insertions in productive TCRs than the approximately 610-donor mean. Cytomegalovirus status was reported to be diagnosed by the classifier with high specificity and sensitivity in both the original and validation cohorts. In this cohort, only TCR beta chains were sequenced, and detectable features were limited by the absence of alpha or paired-chain data. When HLA alleles, especially DR and DQ, strongly co-occurred, attributing TCR associations to individual alleles was difficult. The authors suggested that the approach could potentially be generalized to other disease states and immunological phenotypes. A group of highly shared sequence variants was considered likely to be a technical artifact of the sequencing pipeline. The study gave a list of over 150 TCR beta chains associated with cytomegalovirus. Because HLA typing was unavailable for some donors at each locus, only the typed subset was used in association tests. Over 15 rarely observed V segments, including chromosome 9 orphons, were excluded from the earlier analysis of a few hundred of the donors because counts were too low. According to a later analysis, parvovirus B19, influenza, CMV and Epstein-Barr virus appeared linked to several top co-occurrence clusters. At a false discovery rate of 0.05, a later analysis linked some 17,000 TCR beta sequences to specific HLA alleles. According to a later analysis, most CMV-associated TCR beta chains appeared to be HLA-restricted, and the HLA associations seemed to be driven largely by CMV exposure. In an earlier analysis of approximately 590 of the donors, most TCR beta V segments appeared in productive rearrangements about 87% or about 30% of the time, broadly matching IMGT annotations. A further reported finding was that TCR beta sequences accurately predicted the HLA-A and HLA-B alleles for most subjects in the first cohort. An association between a missense DCLRE1C variant and V-gene and J-gene trimming of TCR beta chains was found in a later genetic analysis and replicated in an independent cohort. The only immune exposure information available for the cohort was CMV serostatus. The 87-base-pair reads could not distinguish some IMGT-functional V segments, including TRBV6-2 and TRBV6-3, so those segments were excluded. In vitro tests confirmed that a few of the cytomegalovirus-associated TCR beta chains recognize cytomegalovirus antigens. Presence/absence analyses assumed roughly uniform sequencing depth across donors, an assumption that may not hold. Across donors, most TCR sequences were observed very rarely, whereas some public TCRs were present in many individuals.

The chain is assembled from TRBV7-8 and TRBJ2-2, and possibly TRBD1, on 5 matching bases. The sequenced sample consisted of PBMCs. The receptor comes from a young man in good health and CMV-seronegative. The CDR3 loop reads CASSYTQVLNTGELFF. In nucleotides, the sequence is TGTGCCAGCAGCTATACACAGGTTCTGAACACCGGGGAGCTGTTTTTT.